The 13 T cell receptor beta chains below all came from one sample that was sequenced in a study of T cell responses to AZD1222 COVID-19 vaccine. The table came from immunoSEQ multiplex PCR; TCRdb's copy has only in-frame clones and leaves some out. The sample includes some 120,000 clones, 85% to 90% of them seen just once. Source: peripheral blood, taken 28 days after the second AZD1222 dose. The source of these receptors is an adult who received the AZD1222 COVID-19 vaccine.

CDR3 in DNA: TGTGCCATCAGTAATGACAGGGACACAGCCGAGACCCAGTACTTC. Translating it yields CAISNDRDTAETQYF. The chain couples TRBV10-3 to TRBJ2-5; 7 nucleotides match TRBD1. After removal of 5 bases from V and 5 bases from J, the junction contained 11 bases not matched to a gene. Germline CDR1 reads ENHRY; CDR2 reads SYGVKD. The CDR3 contains 15 residues.

The chain recombines TRBV7-9 with TRBJ2-7; D may be TRBD1 or TRBD2 (5 bases each). The CDR3 runs 16 residues. Trimming removed 4 bases from V and 6 bases from J, with 22 bases in between. Per germline, CDR1 SEHNR and CDR2 FQNEAQ (reference sequence). CDR3 sequence: CASSSSQFGTWGEQYF. The DNA for the CDR3 is TGTGCCAGCAGCTCCTCGCAATTCGGGACCTGGGGCGAGCAGTACTTC.

The count of this clone is one. This chain connects TRBV7-9 to TRBJ1-5; 8 bases agree with TRBD1. The CDR3 sequence is 16 residues long. Germline V gene data show CDR1 as SEHNR and CDR2 as FQNEAQ (reference sequence). With 1 base clipped from V and 6 bases from J, the junction kept 8 bases outside the gene matches. The CDR3 reads CASSLVATGGSQPQHF. The CDR3 DNA sequence: TGTGCCAGCAGCTTAGTTGCCACAGGGGGGAGTCAGCCCCAGCATTTT.

The V gene is TRBV20-1, the J gene TRBJ1-6; D might be TRBD1 (5 bases). Trimming cost V 3 bases and J 7 bases, with 13 bases left between them. The CDR3 length is 14 residues. Germline-derived CDR1 and CDR2 are DFQATT and SNEGSKA (reference sequence). CDR3 nucleotides: TGCAGTGCTAGTCTGGGACCTCTAAATTCACCCCTCCACTTT. It encodes CSASLGPLNSPLHF.

The chain uses TRBV5-4 and TRBJ2-2; 9 positions agree with TRBD2. The CDR3 covers 16 residues. Germline values: CDR1 SGHNT, CDR2 YYREEE (reference sequence). J gave up 1 base and V 3 bases, and 4 bases lay outside the gene matches. CDR3 protein: CASSSPTSGNTGELFF. In DNA, the CDR3 is TGTGCCAGCAGCTCCCCGACTAGCGGGAACACCGGGGAGCTGTTTTTT.

The chain employs TRBV9 and TRBJ1-6; a weak D match, TRBD1 (5 bases). Germline lookup yields CDR1 SGDLS and CDR2 YYNGEE. CDR3 length: 15 residues. Trimming removed 0 bases at V and 9 bases at J, with 13 bases between. This CDR3 reads CASSVGGNGASPLHF. The CDR3 DNA reads as TGTGCCAGCAGCGTAGGGGGGAACGGGGCTTCACCCCTCCACTTT. The variable domain in full, completed from reference TRBV9 and TRBJ1-6, reads DSGVTQTPKHLITATGQRVTLRCSPRSGDLSVYWYQQSLDQGLQFLIQYYNGEERAKGNILERFSAQQFPDLHSELNLSSLELGDSALYFCASSVGGNGASPLHFGNGTRLTVT.

The rearrangement joins TRBV7-3 to TRBJ1-6; tentatively, D is TRBD1 (6 bases). Trimming cost V 6 bases and J 10 bases, with 16 bases left between them. This CDR3 is built from 14 residues. Germline CDR1 SGHTA, CDR2 FQGTGA. The CDR3 DNA reads TGTGCCAGCAGACGGGACACCGGGCTATCACCCCTCCACTTT. It translates to CASRRDTGLSPLHF.

This chain joins TRBV7-8 and TRBJ2-2; D is perhaps TRBD1 (5 bases). The CDR3 is made up of 15 amino acids. Germline CDR1 reads SGHVS; CDR2 reads FQNEAQ. V gave up 5 bases and J gave up 0 bases, with 10 bases separating them. CDR3 sequence (DNA): TGTGCCAGCAGCGGACAAGTGGCGAACACCGGGGAGCTGTTTTTT. This translates into CASSGQVANTGELFF.

The CDR3 spells CASSPYREGSGANVLTF. CDR3 DNA sequence: TGTGCCAGCTCACCATACAGGGAGGGTTCTGGGGCCAACGTCCTGACTTTC. The chain carries TRBV18 and TRBJ2-6; perhaps TRBD2 as D (7 bases). The CDR3 runs to 17 residues. Germline V gene lookup returns CDR1 KGHSH and CDR2 LQKENI. Trimming took 2 bases from V and 1 from J, leaving 12 bases between them.

This rearrangement joins TRBV5-1 to TRBJ1-5, with unresolved D. The CDR3 is made up of 14 amino acids. CDR1 SGHRS and CDR2 YFSETQ come from the germline V gene. Trimming cost V 4 bases and J 7 bases, with 15 bases left between them. Written as DNA, the CDR3 is TGCGCCAGCAGCCCCGGGCAGCCGGGACAGCCCCAGCATTTT. Its translation: CASSPGQPGQPQHF.

The chain combines TRBV5-4 with TRBJ2-1, with 8 bases lining up with TRBD1. Germline V gene sequence: CDR1 SGHNT, CDR2 YYREEE (reference sequence). With 2 bases clipped from V and 7 bases from J, the junction kept 8 bases outside the gene matches. The CDR3 length is 15 residues. The CDR3 spells CASSLMTQGANEQFF. The CDR3 DNA sequence: TGTGCCAGCAGCTTAATGACCCAGGGGGCTAATGAGCAGTTCTTC. Full variable domain (rest looked up from reference TRBV5-4 and TRBJ2-1): ETGVTQSPTHLIKTRGQQVTLRCSSQSGHNTVSWYQQALGQGPQFIFQYYREEENGRGNFPPRFSGLQFPNYSSELNVNALELDDSALYLCASSLMTQGANEQFFGPGTRLTVL.

The chain has TRBV6-6 and TRBJ1-3; TRBD1 might be the D (6 bases). Germline values: CDR1 MNHNY, CDR2 SVGAGI (reference sequence). Trimming cost V 6 bases and J 4 bases, with 13 bases left between them. CDR3 size: 14 residues. The CDR3 DNA sequence: TGTGCCAGCAGGCCAGGGGAATCGGGAAACACCATATATTTT. Amino acid sequence: CASRPGESGNTIYF.

J is TRBJ2-3 and V is TRBV5-4; D is undetermined. Trimming pared 0 bases from V and 1 base from J, leaving 6 bases between. CDR3 length: 14 residues. Per germline, CDR1 SGHNT and CDR2 YYREEE (reference sequence). The CDR3 spells CASSLVQGTDTQYF. The CDR3 region has the DNA TGTGCCAGCAGCTTGGTACAAGGCACAGATACGCAGTATTTT.